This T cell receptor (beta chain) was observed in a study of response to subunit inactivated influenza vaccine (dated by TCRdb to 2016 to 2018). Regarding the study in general: Deep quantitative profiling of the T cell receptor repertoire was used in the study to follow responses to a trivalent subunit inactivated influenza vaccine. Broader findings and caveats from the paper: It was suggested by the authors that each seasonal influenza vaccination may recruit only a limited number of new T cells.

This clonotype was observed a handful of times. What antigen it recognizes has not been identified. Base qualities were left out, and no much larger clone turns up one base away. Libraries were prepared through RT-PCR. Sequencing used an Illumina HiSeq 2500. TCRdb took the public reads, trimmed them with fastp at Q25, ran MiXCR for clone calling and kept in-frame beta chains. Every CDR3 protein is listed once, alongside the most common genes and DNA of its rows. This sample holds roughly 170,000 distinct CDR3 sequences; around 9% were observed only once. Roughly 11% of the sample is held by the ten biggest clonotypes. The CDR3 covers 16 residues, taking in both the cysteine and the phenylalanine. This entry keeps only the CDR3 DNA: 48 bases, framed from base 1. Trimming costs V 3 bases and J 6 bases, and their ends lie 18 bases apart. The germline V gene (reference sequence) supplies CDR1 MNHEY and CDR2 SMNVEV.

The clonotype originates from a man between 50 and 59 years old who received an inactivated influenza vaccine. Donor details come from another sample of the same person, matched by shared clones. The chain links TRBV27 with TRBJ2-1, with the D call perhaps TRBD1 or TRBD2, as 6 bases match in each case. The input for sequencing was non-naive T cells sorted from PBMCs, taken on the day of vaccination. The sample's cell subset or site label, decoded: memory T cell fraction. The CDR3 protein: CASSLGGAYRINEQFF. The nucleotide sequence is given as TGTGCCAGCAGTTTGGGGGGCGCCTATCGCATCAATGAGCAGTTCTTC.